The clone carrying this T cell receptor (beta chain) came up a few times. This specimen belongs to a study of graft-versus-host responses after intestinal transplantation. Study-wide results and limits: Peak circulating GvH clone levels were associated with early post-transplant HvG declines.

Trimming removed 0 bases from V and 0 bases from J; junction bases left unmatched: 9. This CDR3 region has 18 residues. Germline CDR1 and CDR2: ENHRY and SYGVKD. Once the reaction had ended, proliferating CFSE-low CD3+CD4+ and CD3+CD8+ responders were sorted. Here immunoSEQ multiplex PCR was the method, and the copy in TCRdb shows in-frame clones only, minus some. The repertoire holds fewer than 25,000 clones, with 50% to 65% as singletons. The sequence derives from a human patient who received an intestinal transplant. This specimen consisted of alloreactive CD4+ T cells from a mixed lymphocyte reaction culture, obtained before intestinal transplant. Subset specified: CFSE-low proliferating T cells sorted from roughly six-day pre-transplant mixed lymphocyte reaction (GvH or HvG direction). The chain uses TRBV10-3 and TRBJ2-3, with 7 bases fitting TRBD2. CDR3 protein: CAISESTGGALSTDTQYF. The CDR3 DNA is TGTGCCATCAGTGAGTCGACGGGGGGTGCCCTTAGCACAGATACGCAGTATTTT.